This T cell receptor (beta chain) was captured by sequencing in a study of T cell responses to AZD1222 COVID-19 vaccine. Study as a whole: The study pooled second doses at about 4 or about 12 weeks.

Only in-frame clones appear in the TCRdb table, and some are missing; sequencing was by immunoSEQ multiplex PCR. The table has around 140,000 clones, about 93% seen once. Study-level findings and limits: Just a handful of AZD1222 recipients were seropositive at baseline. Across spike, vaccine-associated CD4 TCRs were found, dominant at 160-218 and 743-854. Two AZD1222 doses significantly raised spike-specific TCR breadth and depth over controls.

The V and J ends lost 0 bases and 6 bases respectively, with 20 bases between them. This CDR3 comprises 17 residues. Germline CDR1 is MNHNS and CDR2 is SASEGT. For this clone: The antigen remains undetermined.

The origin of this receptor is an adult in good health. The J gene is TRBJ1-2, the V gene TRBV6-1; maybe TRBD1 (6 bases). Here the sequenced sample was peripheral blood, taken on day 0 of AZD1222 vaccination. The CDR3 coding sequence is TGTGCCAGCAGTGAAGCGCCCCTACGAGCCAGGGGCAATGGCTACACCTTC. As protein: CASSEAPLRARGNGYTF.